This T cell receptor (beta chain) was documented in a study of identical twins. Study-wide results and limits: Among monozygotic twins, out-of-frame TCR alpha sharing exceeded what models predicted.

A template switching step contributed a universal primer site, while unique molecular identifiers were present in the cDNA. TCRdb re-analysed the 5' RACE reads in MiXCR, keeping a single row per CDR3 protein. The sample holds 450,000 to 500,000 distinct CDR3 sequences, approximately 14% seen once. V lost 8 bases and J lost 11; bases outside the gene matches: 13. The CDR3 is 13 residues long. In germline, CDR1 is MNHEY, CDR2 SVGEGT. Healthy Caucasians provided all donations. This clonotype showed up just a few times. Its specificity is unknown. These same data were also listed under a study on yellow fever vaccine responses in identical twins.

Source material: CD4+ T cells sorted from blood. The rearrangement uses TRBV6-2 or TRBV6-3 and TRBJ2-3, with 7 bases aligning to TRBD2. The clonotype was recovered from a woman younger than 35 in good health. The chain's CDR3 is CASGAERRGVQYF. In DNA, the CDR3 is TGTGCCAGCGGAGCGGAGCGTCGGGGGGTGCAGTATTTT.